The rows below give T cell receptor beta chains drawn from one sample of a study of T cells in Graves' hyperthyroidism and ophthalmopathy. TCRdb ran MiXCR on the multiplex PCR reads and lists one entry per CDR3 protein. The repertoire has 360,000 or so distinct CDR3 sequences, over 12% of them found once; the top ten carry approximately 19%. The material sequenced was blood. Receptor source: a woman aged 55 to 70 with Graves' ophthalmopathy. Both conserved end residues are part of each CDR3. The order of the fields is CDR3 length, V gene, clone size, J gene, D gene, CDR3 DNA, CDR3 protein. A D gene is named only where the DNA matches it firmly. Only part of the rows carry a size: once, few, many, or a class if the clone is expanded.

>13|TRBV27|many|TRBJ2-1|NA
TGTGCCAGCAGTTTACAGGGGCTCAATGAGCAGTTCTTC
CASSLQGLNEQFF
>14|TRBV7-2|many|TRBJ2-3|TRBD2
TGTGCCAGCAGACTAGCGGGAGGGAAAGATACGCAGTATTTT
CASRLAGGKDTQYF
>13|TRBV19|many|TRBJ1-1|NA
TGTGCCAGTAGGAAACAGATGAACACTGAAGCTTTCTTT
CASRKQMNTEAFF
>17|TRBV7-9|many|TRBJ2-3|NA
TGTGCCAGCAGCTACCCGGGAGCAGGCCTCAACCCAGATACGCAGTATTTT
CASSYPGAGLNPDTQYF
>14|TRBV6-1|NA|TRBJ2-2|NA
TGTGCCAGCGGTTGGACTCTGAACACCGGGGAGCTGTTTTTT
CASGWTLNTGELFF
>14|TRBV5-1|many|TRBJ1-1|NA
TGCGCCAGCAGCTTGTATAGAATGAACACTGAAGCTTTCTTT
CASSLYRMNTEAFF
>16|TRBV5-1|many|TRBJ2-5|TRBD1
TGCGCCAGCAGCTCTCCAGGGACAGGGGTACAAGAGACCCAGTACTTC
CASSSPGTGVQETQYF
>13|TRBV6-1|many|TRBJ2-4|TRBD1
TGTGCCAGCAGAGACAGGGGACGGAACATTCAGTACTTC
CASRDRGRNIQYF
>17|TRBV27|NA|TRBJ2-2|TRBD2
TGTGCCAGCAGTTCTGGTAGCGGGAGCGTGGGCACCGGGGAGCTGTTTTTT
CASSSGSGSVGTGELFF
>13|TRBV28|many|TRBJ1-3|NA
TGTGCCAGCAGTTTTAGGCAGCCTGACACCATATATTTT
CASSFRQPDTIYF
>16|TRBV3-1|NA|TRBJ1-4|TRBD1
TGTGCCAGCAGCCAGGGGTTACAGGGGGAAAACGAAAAACTGTTTTTT
CASSQGLQGENEKLFF
>16|TRBV11-2|NA|TRBJ2-7|NA
TGTGCCAGCAGCTTAGAAACTGGGGTCCCTAACTACGAGCAGTACTTC
CASSLETGVPNYEQYF
>16|TRBV19|few|TRBJ2-3|NA
TGTGCCAGTAGTATCCTTCCAGGGTCCGGAGCAGATACGCAGTATTTT
CASSILPGSGADTQYF
>14|TRBV20-1|many|TRBJ2-1|NA
TGCAGTGCTAGTCAGGGGCCTTCCTACAATGAGCAGTTCTTC
CSASQGPSYNEQFF
>14|TRBV29-1|NA|TRBJ2-1|TRBD2
TGCAGCGCCGGGGGAGCGGGAAGGTACAATGAGCAGTTCTTC
CSAGGAGRYNEQFF
>18|TRBV20-1|many|TRBJ2-3|NA
TGCAGTGCCCGGGGGCAATCAACCCCCTTAAGATACACAGATACGCAGTATTTT
CSARGQSTPLRYTDTQYF
>14|TRBV9|few|TRBJ2-7|NA
TGTGCCAGCAGCGTCCGTGGACAGATCTACGAGCAGTACTTC
CASSVRGQIYEQYF
>12|TRBV3-1|many|TRBJ1-2|NA
TGTGCCAGCAGCAGCAGGGACTATGGCTACACCTTC
CASSSRDYGYTF
>18|TRBV27|once|TRBJ2-6|NA
TGTGCCAGCAGTCCCGTGCTCGGGACCCTTATAAGGGCCAACGTCCTGACTTTC
CASSPVLGTLIRANVLTF
>18|TRBV28|NA|TRBJ2-5|NA
TGTGCCAGCAGCTCCCGCACTCTACTCACGGGACATGGAGAGACCCAGTACTTC
CASSSRTLLTGHGETQYF
>13|TRBV20-1|many|TRBJ1-5|NA
TGCAGTGCTAGGTTCAGGGGAGGTCAGCCCCAGCATTTT
CSARFRGGQPQHF
>12|TRBV3-1|many|TRBJ1-4|NA
TGTGCCAGCAGCCAAGTAGAAGAAAAACTGTTTTTT
CASSQVEEKLFF
>15|TRBV27|NA|TRBJ2-5|NA
TGTGCCAGCAGTTTATACGGGGGCGGAAAAGAGACCCAGTACTTC
CASSLYGGGKETQYF
>11|TRBV28|NA|TRBJ2-7|NA
TGTGCCGGCAGTTTATCCGCAGAGCAGTACTTC
CAGSLSAEQYF
>15|TRBV19|NA|TRBJ2-3|NA
TGTGCCAGTAGCCCGGGGGGCCTTTACACAGATACGCAGTATTTT
CASSPGGLYTDTQYF
>13|TRBV27|NA|TRBJ1-5|NA
TGTGTCAGCAGTCCCGATCGGAATCAGCCCCAGCATTTT
CVSSPDRNQPQHF
>18|TRBV3-1|few|TRBJ2-7|NA
TGTGCCAGCAGCCAAGAGAGGCTGGGACACCCCCGGGGGTACGAGCAGTACTTC
CASSQERLGHPRGYEQYF
>13|TRBV28|many|TRBJ1-2|NA
TGTGCCAGCAGTTTATTCCAATCCCTTGGCTACACCTTC
CASSLFQSLGYTF
>12|TRBV5-6|many|TRBJ1-4|NA
TGTGCCAGCAGCTTCCCAGGAGAAAAACTGTTTTTT
CASSFPGEKLFF
>11|TRBV7-9|many|TRBJ2-3|NA
TGTGCCAGCAGCTTTCCCGATACGCAGTATTTT
CASSFPDTQYF
>17|TRBV28|many|TRBJ2-7|NA
TGTGCCGGCAGTCCCCGGGGGCGCGGGATAGGGACCTACGAGCAGTACTTC
CAGSPRGRGIGTYEQYF
>13|TRBV7-2|many|TRBJ2-2|NA
TGTGCCAGCAGCCCGTTGGCCACCGGGGAGCTGTTTTTT
CASSPLATGELFF
>14|TRBV9|few|TRBJ2-7|TRBD2
TGTGCCAGCAGCGTAGGGACTAGCGGGAACGAGCAGTACTTC
CASSVGTSGNEQYF
>12|TRBV30|NA|TRBJ1-4|NA
TGTGCCTGGAGTCGGAGTAATGAAAAACTGTTTTTT
CAWSRSNEKLFF
>17|TRBV27|few|TRBJ2-3|NA
TGTGCCAGCCCCAAAGGGGAGAAACAGCTCGGCACAGATACGCAGTATTTT
CASPKGEKQLGTDTQYF
>14|TRBV5-1|NA|TRBJ2-3|NA
TGCGCCAGCGCCCAGGGGGGGCCCCCGGATACGCAGTATTTT
CASAQGGPPDTQYF
>15|TRBV20-1|NA|TRBJ2-3|TRBD2
TGCAGTGCTGGGGGGACTAGCGGGATTGGGGATACGCAGTATTTT
CSAGGTSGIGDTQYF
>12|TRBV3-1|many|TRBJ2-1|NA
TGTGCCAGCCAAACCGGGCACAATGAGCAGTTCTTC
CASQTGHNEQFF
>14|TRBV2|NA|TRBJ2-7|TRBD2
TGTGCCAGCAGTCGACTAGCGGGATTCGACGAGCAGTACTTC
CASSRLAGFDEQYF
>15|TRBV28|many|TRBJ2-1|TRBD2
TGTGCCAGCAGTCCCTCCTTAGCGGGAGTGGGTGAGCAGTTCTTC
CASSPSLAGVGEQFF
>14|TRBV7-6|few|TRBJ2-2|NA
TGTGCCAGCAGCTCCAATCTTGACACCGGGGAGCTGTTTTTT
CASSSNLDTGELFF
>16|TRBV12-3/TRBV12-4|NA|TRBJ2-6|NA
TGTGCCAGCAGTAGGGAGGTTGGCTCTGGGGCCAACGTCCTGACTTTC
CASSREVGSGANVLTF
>13|TRBV29-1|few|TRBJ2-5|NA
TGCAGCGTAGCGACAGGTCCCCAAGAGACCCAGTACTTC
CSVATGPQETQYF
>19|TRBV4-1|few|TRBJ2-7|TRBD2
TGCGCCAGCAGCCAAGCAGGGGGCCCGGGACTAGCGGGGCCCTACGAGCAGTACTTC
CASSQAGGPGLAGPYEQYF
>12|TRBV6-1|many|TRBJ2-7|NA
TGTGCCAGCGGAGAGGGGGGATACGAGCAGTACTTC
CASGEGGYEQYF
>17|TRBV20-1|NA|TRBJ2-7|TRBD2
TGCAGTGCTAGAGTCAGCGGGACTAGCGGAAGACCTTACGAGCAGTACTTC
CSARVSGTSGRPYEQYF
>14|TRBV12-5|many|TRBJ1-2|TRBD1
TGTGCTAGTGGTGCGACAGGGGGCTTAGACGGCTACACCTTC
CASGATGGLDGYTF
>16|TRBV6-2/TRBV6-3|many|TRBJ2-5|TRBD1
TGTGCCAGCAGTTCGTCCCCGGGACAGGGAATAGAGACCCAGTACTTC
CASSSSPGQGIETQYF
>14|TRBV5-1|few|TRBJ2-5|NA
TGCGCCAGCAGCCTACAAGGGGTGGGGGAGACCCAGTACTTC
CASSLQGVGETQYF
>16|TRBV7-3|few|TRBJ2-3|TRBD1
TGTGCCAGCAGCTCCGGCCGGGACAGGGTATTAGATACGCAGTATTTT
CASSSGRDRVLDTQYF
>15|TRBV18|NA|TRBJ2-2|NA
TGTGCCAGCTCACCCTCCAGGGAGAACACCGGGGAGCTGTTTTTT
CASSPSRENTGELFF
>15|TRBV28|many|TRBJ2-1|NA
TGTGCCAGCAGCGATCTACTAGGACTCTCCAATGAGCAGTTCTTC
CASSDLLGLSNEQFF
>13|TRBV28|many|TRBJ2-5|NA
TGTGCCAGCAGTCCTCGGAGTCTTCGGACCCAGTACTTC
CASSPRSLRTQYF
>14|TRBV12-3/TRBV12-4|many|TRBJ2-1|NA
TGTGCCAGCACCTCTTCTAGCCCCCTGAATGAGCAGTTCTTC
CASTSSSPLNEQFF
>10|TRBV29-1|NA|TRBJ2-5|NA
TGCAGCGTTGTTATAGGGAACCAGTACTTC
CSVVIGNQYF
>15|TRBV6-1|NA|TRBJ1-2|TRBD1
TGTGCCAGCAGCCAGGGGGGGCGCAGGGTATATGGCTACACCTTC
CASSQGGRRVYGYTF
>15|TRBV29-1|few|TRBJ2-3|TRBD1
TGCAGCGTTGAATTAATGACAGGGCACACAGATACGCAGTATTTT
CSVELMTGHTDTQYF